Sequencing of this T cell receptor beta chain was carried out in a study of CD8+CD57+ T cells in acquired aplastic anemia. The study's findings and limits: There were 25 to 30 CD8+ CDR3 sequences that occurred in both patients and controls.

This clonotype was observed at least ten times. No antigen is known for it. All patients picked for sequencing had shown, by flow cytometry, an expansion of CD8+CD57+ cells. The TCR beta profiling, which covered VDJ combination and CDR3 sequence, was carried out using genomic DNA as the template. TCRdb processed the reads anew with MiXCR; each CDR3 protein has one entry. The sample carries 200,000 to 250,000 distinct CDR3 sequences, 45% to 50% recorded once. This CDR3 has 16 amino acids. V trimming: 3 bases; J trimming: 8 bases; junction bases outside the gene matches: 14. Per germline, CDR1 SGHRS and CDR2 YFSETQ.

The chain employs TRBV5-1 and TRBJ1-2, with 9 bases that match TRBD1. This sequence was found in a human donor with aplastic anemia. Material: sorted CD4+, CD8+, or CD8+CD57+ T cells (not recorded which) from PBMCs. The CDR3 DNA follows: TGCGCCAGCAGCTCAGCCGGGACAGGGAATCTTTACGGCTACACCTTC. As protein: CASSSAGTGNLYGYTF.